This entry lists 31 T cell receptor beta chains sequenced from one sample in a study of T cells in localized non-small cell lung cancer. Generated by immunoSEQ multiplex PCR, the TCRdb table keeps only in-frame clones and is missing some. The sample carries 7,500 to 10,000 clones, around two fifths recorded once. The sequences come from lymph node tissue, collected before any cancer treatment. These receptors were obtained from a woman aged 35-70 years with stage I lung adenocarcinoma.

The chain recombines TRBV19 with TRBJ2-3; perhaps TRBD2 as D (5 bases). Germline lookup yields CDR1 LNHDA and CDR2 SQIVND (reference sequence). Trimming cost V 5 bases and J 0 bases, with 15 bases left between them. There are 16 residues in the CDR3. CDR3 sequence: CASSLPFRTSTDTQYF. CDR3 DNA sequence: TGTGCCAGTAGTTTGCCTTTCCGGACTAGCACAGATACGCAGTATTTT.

The sample holds many counts of this clone. As DNA, the CDR3 is TGTGCCAGCAGCCCTTCGACTAGCGGGTACACCGGGGAGCTGTTTTTT. Its translation is CASSPSTSGYTGELFF. This chain uses TRBV7-7 with TRBJ2-2, with TRBD2 matching over 10 bases. The CDR3 is made up of 16 amino acids. CDR1 is SSHAT, CDR2 FNYEAQ, per germline (reference sequence). The trim removed 5 bases at V and 3 bases at J, leaving 6 bases unmatched.

The chain employs TRBV30 and TRBJ1-2; D unresolved. V shed 2 bases and J shed 10 bases, with 11 bases lying between them. Per the germline V gene, CDR1 is GTSNPN and CDR2 is SVGIG (reference sequence). This CDR3 comprises 11 residues. For the CDR3, the DNA is TGTGCCTGGAGTTCTTGGACCATCTACACCTTC. It yields the protein CAWSSWTIYTF.

The V call is TRBV6-8, the J call TRBJ1-5; D not certain. This CDR3 has 16 amino acids. Germline V gene lookup returns CDR1 MNHGY and CDR2 SAAAGT. Trimming stripped 7 bases from V and 5 bases from J, with 21 bases between. CDR3 residues: CASTFAGLIGDQPQHF. The CDR3 DNA sequence: TGTGCCAGCACGTTCGCGGGATTGATTGGGGATCAGCCCCAGCATTTT.

This clone was observed a few times. The chain couples TRBV7-6 to TRBJ2-5; TRBD2 matches 7 bases. J lost 5 bases, V lost 1 base, and 10 bases had no gene match. The CDR3 contains 16 residues. Germline V gene data show CDR1 as SGHVS and CDR2 as FNYEAQ. The CDR3 sequence: CASSLGAGSPGETQYF. As DNA, the CDR3 is TGTGCCAGCAGCTTAGGAGCGGGGTCCCCTGGTGAGACCCAGTACTTC.

The V call is TRBV12-5, the J call TRBJ2-7; 8 bases map to TRBD2. The CDR3 is 14 amino acids. From germline, CDR1 is LGHNT and CDR2 FRNRAP. Unmatched junction bases numbered 5, after V lost 2 bases and J lost 5 bases. CDR3 DNA: TGTGCTAGTGGTTTGTTAGCGGGGTTCAACGAGCAGTACTTC. This encodes CASGLLAGFNEQYF.

The genes are TRBV19 and TRBJ1-5; D might be TRBD1 (5 bases). CDR1 and CDR2 (germline): LNHDA, SQIVND (reference sequence). The V end was cut by 2 bases, the J end by 1 base, with 12 bases between. This CDR3 is built from 16 residues. CDR3 nucleotides: TGTGCCAGTAGTATACTAGGCCGGGGGAGCAATCAGCCCCAGCATTTT. Protein product: CASSILGRGSNQPQHF.

This clone appeared once. V gene TRBV19 combines with J gene TRBJ1-2; TRBD1 aligns across 7 bases. From germline, CDR1 is LNHDA and CDR2 SQIVND (reference sequence). Trimming at V came to 1 base and at J to 3 bases, leaving 2 bases not matched to a gene. CDR3 length equals 14 residues. The CDR3 bases are TGTGCCAGTAGTATAGGACAGGGCGACTATGGCTACACCTTC. This translates into CASSIGQGDYGYTF.

This clone has a handful of counts. This CDR3 is CATIEQVQGGYTF. Here the CDR3 DNA reads TGTGCCACCATAGAGCAGGTACAGGGTGGCTACACCTTC. The chain couples TRBV6-8 to TRBJ1-2; D perhaps matches TRBD1 (6 bases). V was shortened by 10 bases and J by 7 bases, with 19 bases between the two germline ends. The germline gives CDR1 MNHGY, CDR2 SAAAGT. The CDR3 has 13 amino acids.

This clone was detected a few times. An end of the junction differs from the germline gene, which may be a read error. The rearrangement links TRBV6-8 to TRBJ1-1; TRBD1 matches 7 bases. The CDR3 totals 16 residues. Germline lookup yields CDR1 MNHGY and CDR2 SAAAGT. CDR3: CASSDYRGSQSTEAFF. CDR3 sequence (DNA): TGTGCCAGCAGCGATTACAGGGGATCTCAGAGTACTGAAGCTTTTTTT.

The chain combines TRBV25-1 with TRBJ1-2, with a tentative D call TRBD1 (6 bases). The V end lost 3 bases, the J end lost 3 bases, and 11 bases lay between the germline ends. This CDR3 comprises 14 residues. CDR1 MGHDK and CDR2 SYGVNS come from the germline V gene. CDR3 amino acids: CASSEVQGDYGYTF. CDR3 in DNA: TGTGCCAGCAGTGAGGTACAGGGCGACTATGGCTACACCTTC.

This clone was picked up a small number of times. The gene calls are TRBV9 and TRBJ2-1; D unclear. Looked up from germline, CDR1 is SGDLS and CDR2 is YYNGEE. This CDR3 spans 13 amino acids. Trimming pared 0 bases from V and 9 bases from J, leaving 10 bases between. The CDR3 sequence is CASSVGQRSEQFF. The CDR3 DNA reads TGTGCCAGCAGCGTAGGCCAGAGGAGTGAGCAGTTCTTC.

This clone has a handful of counts. V and J are TRBV10-1 and TRBJ2-3; 14 bases are shared with TRBD2. V was pared by 3 bases and J by 4 bases, with 3 bases of the junction left unmatched. CDR1 and CDR2 (germline): WNHNN, SYGVQD (reference sequence). The CDR3 length is 16 residues. DNA of the CDR3: TGCGCCAGCAGTGAAGCGACTAGCGGGGGGGCAGATACGCAGTATTTT. Its protein is CASSEATSGGADTQYF.

V usage is TRBV6-8 and J usage is TRBJ2-7, with D maybe TRBD2 (5 bases). Germline V gene data show CDR1 as MNHGY and CDR2 as SAAAGT. There are 14 residues in the CDR3. Trimming stripped 6 bases from V and 4 bases from J, with 16 bases between. CDR3 coding DNA: TGTGCCAGCAGGAGTCGGGGTTTGGGGTACGAGCAGTACTTC. It specifies CASRSRGLGYEQYF.

This clone was seen a few times. The genes are TRBV9 and TRBJ2-1, with 7 bases lining up with TRBD1. The V segment lost 4 bases and the J segment 7 bases; nucleotides outside the gene matches: 11. From germline, CDR1 is SGDLS and CDR2 YYNGEE. The CDR3 totals 15 residues. The chain's CDR3 is CASSPRGQGVNEQFF. The CDR3 DNA reads as TGTGCCAGCAGCCCCCGCGGGCAGGGGGTAAATGAGCAGTTCTTC.

This clone occurred a few times. The chain carries TRBV6-8 and TRBJ2-5; D possibly corresponds to TRBD2 (6 bases). Germline V lookup: CDR1 MNHGY, CDR2 SAAAGT. The CDR3 is 14 residues long. V was shortened by 5 bases and J by 4 bases, with 14 bases between the two germline ends. The CDR3 DNA sequence: TGTGCCAGCAGTGAGAGGACTACAGGAGAGACCCAGTACTTC. This translates into CASSERTTGETQYF.

This clone was seen a single time. The chain links TRBV25-1 to TRBJ2-7; 7 nucleotides line up with TRBD1. Germline CDR1 is MGHDK and CDR2 is SYGVNS. The CDR3 extends over 13 amino acids. The ends lost 9 bases at V and 7 bases at J; junction bases unmatched: 12. The CDR3 protein is CASTTTGFSEQYF. The CDR3 nucleotides read TGTGCCAGTACCACGACAGGGTTCAGTGAGCAGTACTTC.

The chain recombines TRBV28 with TRBJ1-1, with 7 bases identical to TRBD1. Trimming removed 9 bases from V and 3 bases from J; junction bases left unmatched: 7. Germline loops: CDR1 MDHEN, CDR2 SYDVKM. The CDR3 runs to 13 residues. The CDR3 DNA reads as TGTGCCAGTTGGATTACAGGGGACACTGAAGCTTTCTTT. This translates into CASWITGDTEAFF.

The V gene is TRBV25-1, the J gene TRBJ1-1; 7 bases are a match to TRBD1. Germline CDR1 and CDR2: MGHDK and SYGVNS. This CDR3 has 14 amino acids. Trimming took 7 bases from V and 1 from J; bases not matched to a gene: 6. DNA for the CDR3: TGTGCCAGCAATTTCGGGGACAGGAACACTGAAGCTTTCTTT. Amino acids: CASNFGDRNTEAFF.

The chain is built from TRBV19 and TRBJ2-1; D tentatively fits TRBD1 or TRBD2 (6 bases each). CDR1 and CDR2 from the germline V gene are LNHDA and SQIVND (reference sequence). The CDR3 spans 13 residues. The V gene lost 7 bases and the J gene lost 8 bases, with 15 bases spanning the gap. CDR3 bases: TGTGCCAGTAACTTTCTGGGGGGCTATGAGCAGTTCTTC. This translates into CASNFLGGYEQFF. Together with reference TRBV19 and TRBJ2-1, the CDR3 gives the full variable domain: DGGITQSPKYLFRKEGQNVTLSCEQNLNHDAMYWYRQDPGQGLRLIYYSQIVNDFQKGDIAEGYSVSREKKESFPLTVTSAQKNPTAFYLCASNFLGGYEQFFGPGTRLTVL.

The V gene is TRBV15, the J gene TRBJ1-3; 7 bases are shared with TRBD1. V was pared by 10 bases and J by 4 bases, with 13 bases of the junction left unmatched. The CDR3 is 15 amino acids. CDR1 LNHNV and CDR2 YYDKDF come from the germline V gene (reference sequence). The CDR3 nucleotides are TGTGCCAGTCAGACAGGGAAGGGGTCCGGAAACACCATATATTTT. Translated, it gives CASQTGKGSGNTIYF.

J is TRBJ2-5 and V is TRBV14; the match to TRBD2 covers 13 bases. Germline values: CDR1 SGHDN, CDR2 FVKESK. The V gene end was trimmed by 5 bases and the J gene end by 5 bases; junction bases not matched to a gene: 5. The CDR3 loop spans 15 amino acids. CDR3 DNA: TGTGCCAGCAGCTGGGGACTAGCGGGGTTTGAGACCCAGTACTTC. Its protein is CASSWGLAGFETQYF.

The chain is built from TRBV4-1 and TRBJ2-7, with no clear D. Germline values: CDR1 MGHRA, CDR2 YSYEKL. This CDR3 contains 15 residues. Trimming removed 0 bases at V and 3 bases at J, with 12 bases between. The CDR3 nucleotides read TGCGCCAGCAGCCAAGAACCGGGCCTCAACTACGAGCAGTACTTC. This translates into CASSQEPGLNYEQYF.

V gene TRBV11-3 combines with J gene TRBJ2-1; D remains ambiguous. The length of the CDR3 is 14 residues. The V end was cut by 1 base, the J end by 9 bases, with 13 bases between. Germline V gene sequence: CDR1 SGHNT, CDR2 YENEEA. The CDR3 DNA follows: TGTGCCAGCAGCTTAGTCTCCGGTTTAGGTGAGCAGTTCTTC. Protein: CASSLVSGLGEQFF.

Only a few counts were recorded for this clone. V usage is TRBV6-8 and J usage is TRBJ1-2; D unresolved. Deletions cut 5 bases from V and 6 bases from J, with 19 bases between. This CDR3 region has 15 residues. CDR1 and CDR2 (germline): MNHGY, SAAAGT. The CDR3 nucleotides are TGTGCCAGCAGTGAGGGCGACAATCAGGAGAATGGCTACACCTTC. Translating it yields CASSEGDNQENGYTF.

V gene TRBV19 combines with J gene TRBJ1-4, with TRBD1 identical over 10 bases. V was pared by 3 bases and J by 7 bases, with 8 bases of the junction left unmatched. Germline assignment: CDR1 LNHDA and CDR2 SQIVND (reference sequence). CDR3 length equals 16 residues. CDR3: CASSIRQGASGEKLFF. The CDR3 DNA reads TGTGCCAGTAGTATCCGACAGGGGGCGTCGGGTGAAAAACTGTTTTTT.

This chain joins TRBV25-1 and TRBJ2-1; possible D gene TRBD2, 7 bases. The CDR3 loop spans 15 amino acids. The germline CDR1 and CDR2 sequences are MGHDK and SYGVNS. Trimming took 5 bases from V and 4 from J, leaving 15 bases between them. The CDR3 region is CASSPPRGQYNEQFF. The CDR3 region has the DNA TGTGCCAGCAGTCCTCCGCGGGGGCAATACAATGAGCAGTTCTTC.

The CDR3 reads CASSRDTLSNQPQHF. Here the CDR3 DNA reads TGTGCCAGCAGTAGGGACACTTTAAGCAATCAGCCCCAGCATTTT. This chain connects TRBV2 to TRBJ1-5; a possible D gene is TRBD1 (6 bases). Germline values: CDR1 SNHLY, CDR2 FYNNEI. V dropped 5 bases and J dropped 1 base, with 12 bases sitting between them. CDR3 size: 15 residues.

This chain links TRBV18 with TRBJ2-3; D remains ambiguous. The CDR3 runs to 13 residues. Between the trimmed V and J ends, which lost 2 bases and 4 bases, there was a span of 7 bases. From germline, CDR1 is KGHSH and CDR2 LQKENI. CDR3 sequence reads: CASSPANADTQYF. The CDR3, as DNA: TGTGCCAGCTCACCAGCGAATGCAGATACGCAGTATTTT.

This clone was detected only a few times. The chain carries TRBV14 and TRBJ2-2; perhaps TRBD2 as D (5 bases). CDR3 size: 20 residues. The germline V gene has CDR1 SGHDN and CDR2 FVKESK. The V and J ends lost 1 base and 3 bases respectively, with 24 bases between them. Here the CDR3 DNA reads TGTGCCAGCAGCCAAGGAGAGGGAAACCCCCTCCCCGGATACACCGGGGAGCTGTTTTTT. Protein sequence: CASSQGEGNPLPGYTGELFF.

This clone was recorded a few times. This chain joins TRBV6-8 and TRBJ1-5; D may be TRBD1 (5 bases). Germline CDR1 is MNHGY and CDR2 is SAAAGT. This CDR3 comprises 13 residues. Trimming stripped 4 bases from V and 7 bases from J, with 11 bases between. The CDR3 DNA sequence: TGTGCCAGCAGTTCCCAGAGGGACCAGCCCCAGCATTTT. It translates to CASSSQRDQPQHF.